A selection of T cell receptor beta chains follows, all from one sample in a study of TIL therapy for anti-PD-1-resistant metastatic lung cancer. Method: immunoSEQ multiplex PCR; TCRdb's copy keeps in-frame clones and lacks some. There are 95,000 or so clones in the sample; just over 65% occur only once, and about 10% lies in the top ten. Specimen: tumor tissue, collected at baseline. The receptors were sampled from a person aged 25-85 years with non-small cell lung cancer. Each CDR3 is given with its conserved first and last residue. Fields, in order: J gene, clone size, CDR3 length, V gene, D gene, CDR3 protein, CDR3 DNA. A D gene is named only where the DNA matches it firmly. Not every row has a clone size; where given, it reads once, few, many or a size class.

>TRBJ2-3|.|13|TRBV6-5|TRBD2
CASLAGGTDTQYF
TGTGCCAGCCTAGCGGGAGGGACAGATACGCAGTATTTT
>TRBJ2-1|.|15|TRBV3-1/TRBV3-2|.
CASSQAWNAPNEQFF
TGTGCCAGCAGCCAAGCCTGGAATGCGCCCAATGAGCAGTTCTTC
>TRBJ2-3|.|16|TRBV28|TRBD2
CASSLSGAASADTQYF
TGTGCCAGCAGTTTAAGCGGGGCAGCTAGCGCAGATACGCAGTATTTT
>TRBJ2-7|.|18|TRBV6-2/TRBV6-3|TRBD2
CASSYFLAGGLGTYEQYF
TGTGCCAGCAGTTACTTCTTAGCGGGGGGCCTCGGTACCTACGAGCAGTACTTC
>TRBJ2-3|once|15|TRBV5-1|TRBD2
CASSLPSGSTDTQYF
TGCGCCAGCAGCTTACCTAGCGGGAGTACAGATACGCAGTATTTT
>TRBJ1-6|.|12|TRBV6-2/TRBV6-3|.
CASSYLYSPLHF
TGTGCCAGCAGTTACCTTTATTCACCCCTCCACTTT
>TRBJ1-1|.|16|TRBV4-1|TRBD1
CASSPLTGVMNTEAFF
TGCGCCAGCAGCCCATTGACAGGGGTGATGAACACTGAAGCTTTCTTT
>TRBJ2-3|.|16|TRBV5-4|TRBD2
CASSLTASGGGRAQYF
TGTGCCAGCAGCTTAACGGCTAGCGGGGGGGGGCGCGCGCAGTATTTT
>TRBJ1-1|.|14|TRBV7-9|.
CASSSLAGYTEAFF
TGTGCCAGCAGCTCATTGGCGGGTTACACTGAAGCTTTCTTT
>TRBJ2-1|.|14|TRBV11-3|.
CASSSTLWMGEQFF
TGTGCCAGCAGCTCCACCCTATGGATGGGTGAGCAGTTCTTC
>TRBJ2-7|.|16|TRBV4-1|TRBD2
CASSQRFAAGEGEQYF
TGCGCCAGCAGCCAAAGGTTTGCAGCGGGAGAGGGCGAGCAGTACTTC
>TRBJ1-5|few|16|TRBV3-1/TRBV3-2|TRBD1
CASSHSGTGRNQPQHF
TGTGCCAGCAGCCATTCCGGGACAGGGCGCAATCAGCCCCAGCATTTT
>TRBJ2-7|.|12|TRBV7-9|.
CASSLGVYEQYF
TGTGCCAGCAGCTTAGGAGTCTACGAGCAGTACTTC
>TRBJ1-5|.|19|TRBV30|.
CAWSAPGRITLYSNQPQHF
TGTGCCTGGAGCGCCCCGGGACGGATCACTTTATATAGCAATCAGCCCCAGCATTTT
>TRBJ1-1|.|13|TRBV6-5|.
CAGGGARITEAFF
TGTGCCGGCGGGGGGGCGAGGATCACTGAAGCTTTCTTT
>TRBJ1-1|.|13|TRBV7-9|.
CASSFDVNTEAFF
TGTGCCAGCAGCTTTGACGTGAACACTGAAGCTTTCTTT
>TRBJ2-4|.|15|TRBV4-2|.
CASSPGTAIKNIQYF
TGTGCCAGCAGCCCAGGGACCGCTATTAAAAACATTCAGTACTTC
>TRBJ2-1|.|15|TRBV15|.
CATSRDLKGNNEQFF
TGTGCCACCAGCAGAGATCTGAAGGGGAACAATGAGCAGTTCTTC
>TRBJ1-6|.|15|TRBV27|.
CASSLTGGIGSPLHF
TGTGCCAGCAGTTTGACTGGGGGGATCGGTTCACCCCTCCACTTT
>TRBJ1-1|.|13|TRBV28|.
CASSFPGRTEAFF
TGTGCCAGCAGTTTCCCCGGGCGGACTGAAGCTTTCTTT
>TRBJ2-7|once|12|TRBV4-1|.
CASSQDRSEQYF
TGCGCCAGCAGCCAAGATAGATCCGAGCAGTACTTC
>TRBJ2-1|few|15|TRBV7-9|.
CASSLKGKYYNEQFF
TGTGCCAGCAGCTTAAAGGGAAAATACTACAATGAGCAGTTCTTC